The sequence of this T cell receptor beta chain was determined in a study of blood T cell repertoires in COVID-19. The germline V and J ends were trimmed by 6 bases and 4 bases, with 19 bases remaining between them. The germline gives CDR1 LNHDA, CDR2 SQIVND (reference sequence). The CDR3 contains 15 residues. Repertoires were generated with immunoSEQ multiplex PCR, while TCRdb's copy carries only in-frame clones and drops some. The table lists about 270,000 clones, 80% to 90% of them singletons. Participants' reported clinical history set cohort assignment. Among Cohort 3 donors, those recovered had two negative PCRs, clearance, or symptom resolution.

Input material: PBMCs or T cells enriched from blood (not recorded which). The V call is TRBV19, the J call TRBJ2-7; maybe TRBD2 (6 bases). The source of this sequence is a woman between 18 and 29 years old who had recovered from COVID-19. For the CDR3, the DNA is TGTGCCAGTAGCCTCGGAAGGGACTTGACATACGAGCAGTACTTC. Translation: CASSLGRDLTYEQYF.